This passage covers 5 T cell receptor beta chains from one sample sequenced in a study of response to subunit inactivated influenza vaccine. MiXCR, applied by TCRdb to the RT-PCR reads, yields one record per CDR3 protein. The sample lists more than 500,000 distinct CDR3 sequences, approximately 10% occurring once. These data also formed part of another study, on T cells expressing NK-cell markers. From that second work: Researchers built TCR beta cDNA using 5'RACE template switching with UMIs.

Sequencing was performed on PBMCs from blood, taken on the day of vaccination. Receptors originate from a man aged 45-65 years who received an inactivated influenza vaccine.

This clonotype came up a few times. The chain combines TRBV6-2 or TRBV6-3 with TRBJ2-5, with D hard to call. The germline V and J ends were trimmed by 2 bases and 1 base, with 5 bases remaining between them. The V gene's germline CDR1 is MNHEY and CDR2 SVGEGT. The CDR3 is 13 amino acids. This chain's CDR3 is CASSYRVQETQYF. Here the CDR3 DNA reads TGTGCCAGCAGTTACAGGGTCCAAGAGACCCAGTACTTC.

This clonotype appeared a few times. This chain connects TRBV20-1 to TRBJ2-5; D unresolved. Germline-derived CDR1 and CDR2 are DFQATT and SNEGSKA (reference sequence). The CDR3 is made up of 13 amino acids. V lost 2 bases and J lost 1, with 8 bases in between. The CDR3 loop is CSARLYTQETQYF. The CDR3 region has the DNA TGCAGTGCTAGATTATACACCCAAGAGACCCAGTACTTC.

This clonotype occurred a few times. V and J are TRBV4-2 and TRBJ2-7; D remains unclear. This CDR3 has 17 residues. Germline V gives CDR1 LGHNA, CDR2 YNFKEQ. Trimming stripped 1 base from V and 6 bases from J, with 22 bases between. As DNA, the CDR3 is TGTGCCAGCAGCCAAGTCCCTTTGAGGAGTACTTGGAGCGAGCAGTACTTC. Translated: CASSQVPLRSTWSEQYF.

This chain links TRBV27 with TRBJ2-2; no reliable D call. The V end was cut by 10 bases, the J end by 4 bases, with 13 bases between. The CDR3 is 13 residues long. Germline-derived CDR1 and CDR2 are MNHEY and SMNVEV (reference sequence). CDR3 amino acids: CAIKRYLTGELFF. The CDR3 DNA reads as TGTGCCATCAAACGGTACCTCACCGGGGAGCTGTTTTTT.

This clonotype was seen a few times. The chain combines TRBV20-1 with TRBJ2-3, with D unresolved. Trimming left V 1 base short and J 6 bases short, with 11 bases between. Germline V lookup: CDR1 DFQATT, CDR2 SNEGSKA (reference sequence). This CDR3 has 13 amino acids. This CDR3 reads CSARGLETDTQYF. The DNA of the CDR3 is TGCAGTGCTAGAGGTCTAGAAACGGATACGCAGTATTTT.